Below are 21 T cell receptor beta chains sequenced from a single sample in a study of monozygotic twins with inflammatory bowel disease. For each CDR3 protein, TCRdb gives one entry from its re-call of the 5' RACE reads, without DNA. Its listing shows fewer than 350,000 distinct CDR3 sequences. The sample comprised blood. Every receptor here comes from a human donor with ulcerative colitis or Crohn's disease, or a healthy co-twin of an affected twin (not recorded which).

This chain links TRBV5-1 with TRBJ2-2; the D call of TRBD1 rests on TCRdb alone, since no DNA is present to check it. The germline CDR1 and CDR2 sequences are SGHRS and YFSETQ. This CDR3 is built from 15 residues. The CDR3 loop is CVSSLAGQGPGELFF.

This chain links TRBV6-5 with TRBJ1-5. This CDR3 is built from 15 residues. Germline CDR1 is MNHEY and CDR2 is SVGAGI. CDR3 loop: CASSYRQDSNQPQHF.

The chain has TRBV12-3 or TRBV12-4 and TRBJ2-2. This CDR3 spans 13 amino acids. The CDR3 is CVSMDANTGELFF.

The chain uses TRBV7-2 and TRBJ1-2; lacking DNA, the TRBD1 call made by TCRdb goes unchecked. Germline V lookup: CDR1 SGHTA, CDR2 FQGNSA. The CDR3 totals 15 residues. The chain's CDR3 is CASKCPRGQASGYTF.

The chain uses TRBV2 and TRBJ2-1; TCRdb indicates TRBD2, and absent DNA this call remains unverified. The CDR3 extends over 12 amino acids. Germline V gene sequence: CDR1 SNHLY, CDR2 FYNNEI. The CDR3 protein is CASSEMGDEQFF.

The rearrangement joins TRBV5-1 to TRBJ2-3; the D call of TRBD2 rests on TCRdb alone, since no DNA is present to check it. The CDR3 covers 17 residues. From germline, CDR1 is SGHRS and CDR2 YFSETQ. This CDR3 reads CASSLLSFGGITDTQYF.

The chain combines TRBV7-2 with TRBJ1-4; TCRdb's D gene call, TRBD1, goes unchecked for lack of DNA. CDR1 and CDR2 from the germline V gene are SGHTA and FQGNSA. There are 15 residues in the CDR3. The CDR3 protein is CASSLPGQSNEKLFF.

The chain uses TRBV3-1 and TRBJ2-5. CDR1 and CDR2 (germline): LGHDT, YNNKEL (reference sequence). The length of the CDR3 is 12 residues. CDR3 sequence reads: CASSQVGETQYF.

The rearrangement joins TRBV27 to TRBJ2-7; TCRdb names TRBD1, which stays unverified in the absence of DNA. The CDR3 has 15 residues. Germline V gives CDR1 MNHEY, CDR2 SMNVEV (reference sequence). CDR3 loop: CASRRTGTFPYEQYF.

CDR3 sequence reads: CSVEGYNEQFF. The rearrangement links TRBV29-1 to TRBJ2-1. Germline V gene sequence: CDR1 SQVTM, CDR2 ANQGSEA. This CDR3 has 11 amino acids.

The J gene is TRBJ2-7, the V gene TRBV5-1; lacking DNA, the TRBD1 call made by TCRdb goes unchecked. CDR3 length: 13 amino acids. Germline assignment: CDR1 SGHRS and CDR2 YFSETQ. CDR3 region: CASATGATYEQYF.

This chain connects TRBV20-1 to TRBJ2-2; TCRdb indicates TRBD2, and absent DNA this call remains unverified. The CDR3 is 13 residues long. Germline V gives CDR1 DFQATT, CDR2 SNEGSKA (reference sequence). The CDR3 here is CSVKAGVGGELFF.

This sequence joins TRBV10-3 and TRBJ2-3; TCRdb reports TRBD2, a call that lacks DNA to check it against. Looked up from germline, CDR1 is ENHRY and CDR2 is SYGVKD. The CDR3 has 12 amino acids. The CDR3 loop reads CAISAGTDTQYF.

This CDR3 reads CASSSGSNTEAFF. The J gene is TRBJ1-1, the V gene TRBV7-9. This CDR3 region has 13 residues. Germline V gene sequence: CDR1 SEHNR, CDR2 FQNEAQ (reference sequence).

This rearrangement joins TRBV5-6 to TRBJ2-2; the TCRdb call, TRBD1, lacks DNA for checking. CDR1 SGHDT and CDR2 YYEEEE come from the germline V gene. The CDR3 covers 14 residues. CDR3 residues: CASSLRDIWWELFF.

V gene TRBV3-1 combines with J gene TRBJ2-1. The germline CDR1 and CDR2 sequences are LGHDT and YNNKEL (reference sequence). The CDR3 contains 15 residues. CDR3 residues: CASSPRGSSYNEQFF.

The chain uses TRBV3-1 and TRBJ2-7; as DNA is missing, the TRBD1 call by TCRdb cannot be tested. The CDR3 is 15 amino acids. Germline values: CDR1 LGHDT, CDR2 YNNKEL (reference sequence). CDR3 sequence: CASSQGQGSYHEQYF.

The chain joins TRBV4-1 to TRBJ2-3; absent DNA, TCRdb's TRBD1 call cannot be checked. The CDR3 contains 17 residues. CDR1 is MGHRA and CDR2 is YSYEKL in the germline V gene. The CDR3: CASSQIDRGQGADTQYF.

This chain links TRBV7-8 with TRBJ2-3; TCRdb gives TRBD1 as the D gene, but with no DNA this cannot be confirmed. CDR1 and CDR2 from the germline V gene are SGHVS and FQNEAQ. The CDR3 runs to 14 residues. CDR3 region: CASSVRTHTDTQYF.

The chain is built from TRBV7-2 and TRBJ1-2; TCRdb indicates TRBD1, and absent DNA this call remains unverified. The CDR3 consists of 15 residues. Germline CDR1 reads SGHTA; CDR2 reads FQGNSA. CDR3 amino acids: CASSWKGTAEYGYTF.

The J gene is TRBJ2-5, the V gene TRBV11-2; no DNA is available, so the TRBD2 call from TCRdb remains unchecked. Germline CDR1 and CDR2: SGHAT and FQNNGV. The CDR3 sequence is 17 residues long. The CDR3 sequence: CASRLLATGGRGETQYF.